Listed below are T cell receptor beta chains from one sample, sequenced in a study of blood T cell repertoires in COVID-19. Some clones are missing from TCRdb's copy, which holds only in-frame ones; the method was immunoSEQ multiplex PCR. The sample carries approximately 190,000 clones, almost 85% recorded once. The sample consisted of peripheral blood. Source of these receptors: an older woman with active or convalescent COVID-19. The CDR3 runs from the conserved cysteine through the conserved F or W. A D gene is named only where the DNA matches it firmly. Size values are once, few and many counts, or a class for expanded clones, and some rows have none.

CDR3 DNA | CDR3 protein | D gene | V gene | clone size | J gene
TGCGCCAGCAGCCAAGAGAGAAGAGCGGAGGGCACAGATACGCAGTATTTT | CASSQERRAEGTDTQYF | . | TRBV4-1 | few | TRBJ2-3
TGCGCCAGCAGCCAATCACTAGGCTACGGCTACACCTTC | CASSQSLGYGYTF | . | TRBV4-1 | . | TRBJ1-2
TGTGCCAGCTCACCGGGACTAGCGGGAGGGGATGAGCAGTTCTTC | CASSPGLAGGDEQFF | TRBD2 | TRBV18 | . | TRBJ2-1
TGCGCCAGCAGCGTCGGGACAGAGTTCAGTCAGCCCCAGCATTTT | CASSVGTEFSQPQHF | TRBD1 | TRBV5-1 | . | TRBJ1-5
TGTGCCAGCAGCTTGGGACAGGCCTTTACGACCCTCCACTTT | CASSLGQAFTTLHF | TRBD1 | TRBV7-2 | once | TRBJ1-6
TGTGCCAGCAGTTACCAGGGGGCGGATACGCAGTATTTT | CASSYQGADTQYF | TRBD1 | TRBV6-5 | . | TRBJ2-3
TGTGCCAGCAGCTCCAGGACAGGGGGGTACAATGAGCAGTTCTTC | CASSSRTGGYNEQFF | TRBD1 | TRBV11-3 | few | TRBJ2-1
TGTGCCAGCTCTCGACAGGGAATACGCGATGGCTACACCTTC | CASSRQGIRDGYTF | TRBD1 | TRBV2 | . | TRBJ1-2
TGTGCCAGCAGCTTGGGACTAGGCCCGAACACCGGGGAGCTGTTTTTT | CASSLGLGPNTGELFF | . | TRBV5-4 | few | TRBJ2-2
TGTGCCAGCAGGAGGTCGGGGAGTTCGTACAATGAGCAGTTCTTC | CASRRSGSSYNEQFF | . | TRBV6-5 | . | TRBJ2-1
TGTGCCAGCAGTTACGGACAGGGGATCGTTGAGCAGTTCTTC | CASSYGQGIVEQFF | TRBD1 | TRBV6-5 | . | TRBJ2-1
TGTGCCAGCAGTCCCCAGAGCGCTGATGAAAAACTGTTTTTT | CASSPQSADEKLFF | . | TRBV28 | . | TRBJ1-4
TGTGCCAGCAGCGATAACCCGGGACTAGCGGGAGGGCCGGGGAATGAGCAGTTCTTC | CASSDNPGLAGGPGNEQFF | TRBD2 | TRBV9 | . | TRBJ2-1
TGTGCCAGTAGTCCGACCGGGACACTGAACACTGAAGCTTTCTTT | CASSPTGTLNTEAFF | . | TRBV19 | . | TRBJ1-1
TGTGCCAGTAGTATACGGGGGGAGGGATGGAGCACCGGGGAGCTGTTTTTT | CASSIRGEGWSTGELFF | TRBD2 | TRBV19 | . | TRBJ2-2
TGTGCCAGCAGCCAAGGACCGACAGGGGGCGGCTCCTACGAGCAGTACTTC | CASSQGPTGGGSYEQYF | TRBD1 | TRBV5-5 | . | TRBJ2-7
TGTGCCAGCCTTGTTCGTGCTAGCGCCGCGAAGACCCAGTACTTC | CASLVRASAAKTQYF | . | TRBV2 | . | TRBJ2-5
TGCGCCAGCAGTGAACCGGGACAAAACAATGAGCAGTTCTTC | CASSEPGQNNEQFF | . | TRBV5-1 | . | TRBJ2-1
TGTGCCAGCAGCCTCCGGACTAGCGGGAGTTGGAATGAGCAGTTCTTC | CASSLRTSGSWNEQFF | TRBD2 | TRBV5-4 | . | TRBJ2-1
TGTGCCAGCAGCCCACTAAGCTCCTACGAGCAGTACTTC | CASSPLSSYEQYF | . | TRBV27 | . | TRBJ2-7
TGTGCCAGCAGCTTAAATTATCTTGAAAAACTGTTTTTT | CASSLNYLEKLFF | . | TRBV7-2 | . | TRBJ1-4
TGTGCCAGCAGCAAAGTCAGGCAGAAGAACACTGAAGCTTTCTTT | CASSKVRQKNTEAFF | . | TRBV21-1 | . | TRBJ1-1